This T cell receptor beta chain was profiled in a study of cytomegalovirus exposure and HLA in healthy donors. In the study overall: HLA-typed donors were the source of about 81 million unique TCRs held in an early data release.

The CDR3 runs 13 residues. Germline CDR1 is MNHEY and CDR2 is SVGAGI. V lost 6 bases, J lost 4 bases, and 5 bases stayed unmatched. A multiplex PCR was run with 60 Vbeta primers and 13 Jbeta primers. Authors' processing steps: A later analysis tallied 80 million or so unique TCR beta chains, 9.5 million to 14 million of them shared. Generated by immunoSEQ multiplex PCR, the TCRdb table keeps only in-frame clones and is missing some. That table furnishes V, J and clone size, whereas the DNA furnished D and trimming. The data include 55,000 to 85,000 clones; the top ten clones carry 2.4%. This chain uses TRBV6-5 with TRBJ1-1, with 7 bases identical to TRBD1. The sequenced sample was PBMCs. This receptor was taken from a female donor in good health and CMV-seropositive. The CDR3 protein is CASRDWTGTEAFF. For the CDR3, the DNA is TGTGCCAGCAGAGACTGGACAGGCACTGAAGCTTTCTTT.